The text below deals with one T cell receptor (beta chain). This clone was seen just once. Its antigen remains unidentified. Base qualities are not recorded, but no much larger clone differs from it by a single base. The sample is drawn from a study of OX40 agonist ivuxolimab in advanced cancers. At the level of the whole study: Ivuxolimab was a fully human IgG2 agonistic monoclonal antibody targeting the costimulatory receptor OX40 (CD134). Intravenous ivuxolimab was administered to patients every 2 weeks at six dose levels: 0.01, 0.1, 0.3, 1.5, 3 and 10 mg/kg. Of the roughly 50 dose-escalation patients, hepatocellular carcinoma was present in about 20, melanoma in roughly 15, renal cell carcinoma in 9 and head and neck cancer in 9. A male proportion of roughly 80% and a mean age of about 60 years, ranging from about 20 to 79, were recorded for the dose-escalation cohort. Prior anti-PD-1, anti-PD-L1 or anti-CTLA-4 therapy was permitted, and 30% to 45% of dose-escalation patients had received checkpoint inhibitors. Three dose-escalation patients achieved partial responses, one with hepatocellular carcinoma and two with cutaneous melanoma. The purpose of peripheral TCRbeta sequencing was to test whether ivuxolimab changed TCR sequence diversity and led to clonal T-cell expansion. The paper reports the monotherapy dose-escalation portion (N of about 47 patients) of the phase I ivuxolimab trial.

The trial excluded patients who had a history of autoimmune disease or were on systemic immunosuppression. Peripheral blood for TCR sequencing was collected from all dose cohorts at baseline, on cycle 4 day 1, and on cycle 7 day 1. Samples came from an open-label, multicenter, first-in-human phase I dose-escalation trial of ivuxolimab. Adults with locally advanced or metastatic head and neck squamous cell, hepatocellular, melanoma or renal cell carcinoma were enrolled in the trial. Before TCR sequencing, CD4+ and CD8+ T cells were separately sorted from peripheral blood. Genomic DNA was extracted from sorted cells for sequencing of the TCRbeta CDR3 region. The immunoSEQ Assay was used to sequence the TCRbeta CDR3 regions. Not all clones reach the TCRdb copy of this immuneACCESS table, which keeps in-frame sequences only. Checked studies attribute under half of the gap to unresolved V genes and leave the rest unexplained. This sample is represented by about 30,000 clones; roughly 71% of them were singletons. The ten largest clones add up to around 11% of the sample.

The germline V gene provides CDR1 MNHEY and CDR2 SVGAGI. Ends trimmed: V by 6 bases, J by 1 base; bases unmatched to a gene: 5. The CDR3 runs 15 amino acids, cysteine and phenylalanine included. Left in the record is the CDR3 DNA by itself, 45 bases read in frame from the first base. Points the paper makes about the study in general: After ivuxolimab, more expanded clones were found on average in CD8+ T cells than in CD4+ T cells. The antigen specificity of the peripheral T cells that underwent clonal expansion was not determined. In the 0.1-3.0 mg/kg groups, partial responders had among the lowest normalized peripheral clonal expansion, particularly in CD8+ T cells. Low levels of normalized T-cell clonal expansion were also seen in some nonresponding patients. At doses of 0.1 to 3.0 mg/kg, clonal expansion of both CD4+ and CD8+ blood T cells was observed from baseline to week 6.

The sequence was collected from an adult with an advanced solid tumor such as melanoma, head and neck, liver or kidney cancer. The source material was CD4+ or CD8+ T cells sorted from blood, sampled in a trial of the OX40 agonist ivuxolimab. The chain links TRBV6-5 with TRBJ2-3, with 9 middle bases fitting TRBD2. The CDR3 corresponds to CASSHSGGRTDTQYF. The nucleotide sequence reads TGTGCCAGCAGCCATAGCGGGGGCCGCACAGATACGCAGTATTTT.